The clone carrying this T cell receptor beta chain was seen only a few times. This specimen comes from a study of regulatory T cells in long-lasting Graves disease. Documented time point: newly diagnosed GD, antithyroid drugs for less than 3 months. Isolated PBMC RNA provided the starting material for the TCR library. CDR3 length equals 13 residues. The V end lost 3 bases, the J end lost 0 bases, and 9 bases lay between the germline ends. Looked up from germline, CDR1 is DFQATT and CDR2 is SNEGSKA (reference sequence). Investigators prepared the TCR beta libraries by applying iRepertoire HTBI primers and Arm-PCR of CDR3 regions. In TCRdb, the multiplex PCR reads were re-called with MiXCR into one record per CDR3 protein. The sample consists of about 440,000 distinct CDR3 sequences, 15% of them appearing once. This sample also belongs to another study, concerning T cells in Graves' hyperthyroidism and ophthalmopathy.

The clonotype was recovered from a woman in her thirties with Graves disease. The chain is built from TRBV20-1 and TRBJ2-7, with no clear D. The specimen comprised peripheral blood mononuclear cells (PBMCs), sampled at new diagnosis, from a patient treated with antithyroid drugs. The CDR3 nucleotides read TGCAGTGCTAGGGTTGCGAGCTCCTACGAGCAGTACTTC. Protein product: CSARVASSYEQYF.